A selection of T cell receptor beta chains follows, all from one sample in a study of blood T cell repertoires in COVID-19. Measured with immunoSEQ multiplex PCR; TCRdb has only the in-frame clones, and not every one. Among about 180,000 clones listed, 65% to 90% were seen once. Sequenced input: peripheral blood. The receptors derive from a man aged 45-60 years with active or convalescent COVID-19. CDR3s include the opening cysteine and the closing phenylalanine or tryptophan. D genes are given only for firm matches. Rows may omit the clone size; those that give it use once, few, many or a size class.

V	D	J	size	DNA	CDR3
TRBV19	TRBD2	TRBJ2-2	NA	TGTGCCAGTAGTTACCATAGCGGGGCGAACACCGGGGAGCTGTTTTTT	CASSYHSGANTGELFF
TRBV3-1/TRBV3-2	NA	TRBJ1-2	NA	TGTGCCAGCAGCCAAGGAGGAGTGCGCTACACCTTC	CASSQGGVRYTF
TRBV5-4	NA	TRBJ2-2	NA	TGTGCCAGCAGCTTCCCCCCCCATGGAGAGGAGCTGTTTTTT	CASSFPPHGEELFF
TRBV7-6	NA	TRBJ1-2	NA	TGTGCCAGCAGCAAAAGCAGTACAGGTTTCTATGGCTACACCTTC	CASSKSSTGFYGYTF
TRBV19	NA	TRBJ2-7	NA	TGTGCCAGTGCTAGGATGGGACTCGCCTACGAGCAGTACTTC	CASARMGLAYEQYF
TRBV14	NA	TRBJ2-1	NA	TGTGCCAGCAGCCACGGGACTTCACTTGGCCATGAGCAGTTCTTC	CASSHGTSLGHEQFF
TRBV19	NA	TRBJ1-1	NA	TGTGCCACGAGCGGGACGGGGAACACTGAAGCTTTCTTT	CATSGTGNTEAFF
TRBV6-4	TRBD2	TRBJ2-1	NA	TGTGCCAGCAGTGATGTCACTAGCGATCACAATGAGCAGTTCTTC	CASSDVTSDHNEQFF
TRBV5-4	TRBD1	TRBJ2-1	NA	TGTGCCAGCAGCTTGTCATTACGGACAGGGGGATCCCCGGGGCAGTTCTTC	CASSLSLRTGGSPGQFF
TRBV29-1	TRBD1	TRBJ2-2	NA	TGCAGCGTTGAAGATTTGGGACAGAGAAACACCGGGGAGCTGTTTTTT	CSVEDLGQRNTGELFF
TRBV7-9	NA	TRBJ1-4	NA	TGTGCCAGCAGCTTAGGAACAGGGAACCTTGAGGGGGATGAAAAACTGTTTTTT	CASSLGTGNLEGDEKLFF
TRBV6-2/TRBV6-3	TRBD2	TRBJ2-1	NA	TGTGCCAGCAGCTCCTCGCGGGGGGGGCAGTACAATGAGCAGTTCTTC	CASSSSRGGQYNEQFF
TRBV18	TRBD2	TRBJ2-3	NA	TGTGCCAGCTCACCATCAGCGGGGGCGGATACGCAGTATTTT	CASSPSAGADTQYF
TRBV6-5	NA	TRBJ2-3	NA	TGTGCCAGCAGTTATTTGGGAAAGGGAGTGCAGTATTTT	CASSYLGKGVQYF
TRBV4-2	TRBD1	TRBJ2-5	NA	TGTGCCAGCAGCCAAGGTTTCCCGACAGGGGCACAAGAGACCCAGTACTTC	CASSQGFPTGAQETQYF
TRBV4-1	TRBD1	TRBJ1-5	NA	TGCGCCAGCAGCCAAAGACAGACAGGGGGAAATCAGCCCCAGCATTTT	CASSQRQTGGNQPQHF
TRBV11-2	NA	TRBJ2-2	NA	TGTGCCAGCAGCCCTCAGACAGGCCCAGGCGGGGAGCTGTTTTTT	CASSPQTGPGGELFF
TRBV7-7	NA	TRBJ2-7	NA	TGTGCCAGCAGCCCCTCACCGGGAATCGGGGCGGGAGAGCAGTACTTC	CASSPSPGIGAGEQYF
TRBV5-1	NA	TRBJ2-1	NA	TGCGCCAGCAGCTTGCATACAGGGCCATCCTACAATGAGCAGTTCTTC	CASSLHTGPSYNEQFF
TRBV6-5	NA	TRBJ2-5	NA	TGTGCCAGCAGTTATTCGGGGAGAGAAGAGACCCAGTACTTC	CASSYSGREETQYF
TRBV24-1	TRBD1	TRBJ1-1	once	TGTGCCACCAGTTTAAGCGGACAGGCGAGTGAAGCTTTCTTT	CATSLSGQASEAFF
TRBV29-1	NA	TRBJ1-1	NA	TGCAGCGGGGCACAGTTGAACACTGAAGCTTTCTTT	CSGAQLNTEAFF
TRBV15	TRBD2	TRBJ2-1	NA	TGTGCCACCAGCAGAGTACGGCGGGGGGACCACAATGAGCAGTTCTTC	CATSRVRRGDHNEQFF
TRBV19	TRBD1	TRBJ1-4	NA	TGTGCCAGTACTCCGACAGGGGACCCTTCGACTAATGAAAAACTGTTTTTT	CASTPTGDPSTNEKLFF
TRBV19	NA	TRBJ1-1	NA	TGTGCCAGTAGTGAAGGGACACCTCTCTCCAAAGCTTTCTTT	CASSEGTPLSKAFF
TRBV6-5	NA	TRBJ1-4	NA	TGTGCCAGCAAGCGCAATAATGAAAAACTGTTTTTT	CASKRNNEKLFF
TRBV10-3	TRBD1	TRBJ1-1	NA	TGTGCCATCAGTGAGAGAGACAGGGGCTACACTGAAGCTTTCTTT	CAISERDRGYTEAFF
TRBV5-1	TRBD1	TRBJ2-2	NA	TGCGCCAGCAGCTTGGCCGGGACAGTCGGCACCGGGGAGCTGTTTTTT	CASSLAGTVGTGELFF
TRBV27	NA	TRBJ1-5	NA	TGTGCCAGCAGGGCCGTTTATAGCAATCAGCCCCAGCATTTT	CASRAVYSNQPQHF
TRBV5-4	NA	TRBJ2-5	NA	TGTGCCAGCAGCTTGGCGGGGGTTGAGACCCAGTACTTC	CASSLAGVETQYF
TRBV6-2/TRBV6-3	TRBD2	TRBJ2-5	NA	TGTGCCAGCAGTTATGTTGGCGGGGGGGCCTGGGAGACCCAGTACTTC	CASSYVGGGAWETQYF
TRBV30	TRBD1	TRBJ1-4	NA	TGTGCCTGGACTCCGGGACAGAAGAATGAAAAACTGTTTTTT	CAWTPGQKNEKLFF
TRBV27	TRBD2	TRBJ2-3	NA	TGTGCCAGCAGTCCTCGTAGGGTAGCGGGGGGGCGCGGGAGCACAGATACGCAGTATTTT	CASSPRRVAGGRGSTDTQYF
TRBV28	NA	TRBJ1-2	NA	TGTGCCAGCAGTCTAGGGGCAGGCAAAACTATGGGCTACACCTTC	CASSLGAGKTMGYTF
TRBV19	NA	TRBJ2-3	NA	TGTGCCAGTAGCCTATCAGGGGTGCACACAGATACGCAGTATTTT	CASSLSGVHTDTQYF
TRBV7-3	NA	TRBJ1-1	NA	TGTGCCAGCAGCTTAAAGGGCGGGATCACTGAAGCTTTCTTT	CASSLKGGITEAFF
TRBV4-2	NA	TRBJ2-7	NA	TGTGCCAGCAGCCAAGATCGGGTGCGGTACGAGCAGTACTTC	CASSQDRVRYEQYF
TRBV28	TRBD1	TRBJ1-2	once	TGTGCCAGCAGTGGGGGACAGTATGGCTACACCTTC	CASSGGQYGYTF
TRBV18	NA	TRBJ1-1	NA	TGTGCCAGCTCACCGGGACAGAACACTGAAGCTTTCTTT	CASSPGQNTEAFF
TRBV3-1/TRBV3-2	NA	TRBJ2-3	NA	TGTGCCAGCAGCCAATTATCGGCTAGCAATACGCAGTATTTT	CASSQLSASNTQYF
TRBV7-3	TRBD1	TRBJ1-1	NA	TGTGCCAGCAGCCTACAGGGGGGGTTAATGAACACTGAAGCTTTCTTT	CASSLQGGLMNTEAFF
TRBV12-3/TRBV12-4	NA	TRBJ1-5	NA	TGTGCCAGCAGTCGGGATGGGGATCAGCCCCAGCATTTT	CASSRDGDQPQHF
TRBV6-1	NA	TRBJ1-3	NA	TGTGCCAGCAGTGAAACAGTTAGAAACACCATATATTTT	CASSETVRNTIYF
TRBV18	TRBD2	TRBJ2-3	NA	TGTGCCAGCTCACCACGCAGGGCTAGCGGGCGAGATACGCAGTATTTT	CASSPRRASGRDTQYF
TRBV11-2	NA	TRBJ1-1	once	TGTGCCAGCAGCATTGACAGCTACACTGAAGCTTTCTTT	CASSIDSYTEAFF
TRBV6-5	TRBD1	TRBJ2-3	once	TGTGCCAGCAGTTACTCGATTAGGACAGGGGGCGATACGCAGTATTTT	CASSYSIRTGGDTQYF
TRBV14	TRBD2	TRBJ2-3	NA	TGTGCCAGCAGCCAAGATCCGGCCGGGACTAGCGCAGATACGCAGTATTTT	CASSQDPAGTSADTQYF
TRBV7-2	TRBD2	TRBJ2-3	NA	TGTGCCAGCAGCTTAGCGCATACTAGCGGGAGGGCCACAGATACGCAGTATTTT	CASSLAHTSGRATDTQYF
TRBV29-1	NA	TRBJ2-1	NA	TGCAGCGGGGGACTTTCAAACAATGAGCAGTTCTTC	CSGGLSNNEQFF
TRBV30	TRBD1	TRBJ2-3	NA	TGTGCCTGGAGTGTGGGACAGGCCAAGGCAGATACGCAGTATTTT	CAWSVGQAKADTQYF
TRBV6-1	TRBD1	TRBJ2-2	few	TGTGCCAGCAGTGAAGGGGACAGGGGGTCGGGCGGGGAGCTGTTTTTT	CASSEGDRGSGGELFF
TRBV7-6	NA	TRBJ1-2	NA	TGTGCCAGCAGCTTAGAGAAGGGGAGGCGATACACCTTC	CASSLEKGRRYTF
TRBV5-4	NA	TRBJ1-2	NA	TGTGCCAGCAGCTTGGACAGTGCCTCCTATGGCTACACCTTC	CASSLDSASYGYTF